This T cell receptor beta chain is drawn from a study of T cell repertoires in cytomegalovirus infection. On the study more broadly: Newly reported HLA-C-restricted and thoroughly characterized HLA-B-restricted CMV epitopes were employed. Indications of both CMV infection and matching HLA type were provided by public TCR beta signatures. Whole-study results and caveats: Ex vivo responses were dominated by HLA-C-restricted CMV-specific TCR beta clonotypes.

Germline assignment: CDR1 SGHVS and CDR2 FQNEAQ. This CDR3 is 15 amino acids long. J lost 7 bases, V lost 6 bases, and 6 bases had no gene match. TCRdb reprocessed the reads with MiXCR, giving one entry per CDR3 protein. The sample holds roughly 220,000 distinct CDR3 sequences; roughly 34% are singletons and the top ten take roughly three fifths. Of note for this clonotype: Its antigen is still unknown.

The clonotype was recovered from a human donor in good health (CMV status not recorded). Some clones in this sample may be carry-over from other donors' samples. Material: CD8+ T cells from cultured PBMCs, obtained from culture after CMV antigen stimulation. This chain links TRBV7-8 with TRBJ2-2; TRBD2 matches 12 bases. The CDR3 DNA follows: TGTGCCAGCAGGTGGACTAGCGGGACCGTCGGGGAGCTGTTTTTT. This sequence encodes CASRWTSGTVGELFF. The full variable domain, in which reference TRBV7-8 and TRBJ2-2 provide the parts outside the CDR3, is GAGVSQSPRYKVAKRGQDVALRCDPISGHVSLFWYQQALGQGPEFLTYFQNEAQLDKSGLPSDRFFAERPEGSVSTLKIQRTQQEDSAVYLCASRWTSGTVGELFFGEGSRLTVL.